These T cell receptor beta chains were read from a single sample in a study of blood T cell repertoires in COVID-19. Profiling relied on immunoSEQ multiplex PCR, and the TCRdb table lists in-frame clones only, not all of them. Found here are some 120,000 clones, approximately 90% of them singletons; the top ten hold more than 1.5%. Sample: peripheral blood. All receptors derive from a human donor in a cohort sampled during active COVID-19. CDR3s include the opening cysteine and the closing phenylalanine or tryptophan. A D gene is named only where the DNA matches it firmly. Clone size is stated in some rows and not others, as once, few, many or a class when expanded.

abundance,j_gene,v_gene,d_gene,CDR3nt,CDR3aa
NA,TRBJ2-1,TRBV7-2,TRBD2,TGTGCCAGCAGCTTTGGGCTAGCGGGAAATAATGAGCAGTTCTTC,CASSFGLAGNNEQFF
NA,TRBJ1-2,TRBV28,TRBD1,TGTGCCAGCAGTCGCGGACAGGGAGGCTATGGCTACACCTTC,CASSRGQGGYGYTF
NA,TRBJ2-7,TRBV21-1,NA,TGTGCCAGCAGCAAAGAACGGCTAGCGGGGAAAACCTACGAGCAGTACTTC,CASSKERLAGKTYEQYF
NA,TRBJ1-1,TRBV6-5,NA,TGTGCCAGCAGCCGAACAGGGCTGGTTTTCTTT,CASSRTGLVFF
NA,TRBJ2-5,TRBV11-2,TRBD1,TGTGCCAGCAGCTCACACAGGGGCTCCCCACAAGAGACCCAGTACTTC,CASSSHRGSPQETQYF
NA,TRBJ2-3,TRBV2,TRBD1,TGTGCCAGCAACCGACCAGGGGGCTTGGTAACAGATACGCAGTATTTT,CASNRPGGLVTDTQYF
NA,TRBJ2-1,TRBV7-6,TRBD2,TGTGCCAGCAGCTTACATCTAGCGGGAGGGCCCAATGAGCAGTTCTTC,CASSLHLAGGPNEQFF
NA,TRBJ2-5,TRBV7-9,NA,TGTGCCAGCAGCTTAGGCCTGGGGGGCCAAGAGACCCAGTACTTC,CASSLGLGGQETQYF
NA,TRBJ1-5,TRBV19,TRBD1,TGTGCCAGTAGCACGGACAGGCCTCGGCAGCCCCAGCATTTT,CASSTDRPRQPQHF
NA,TRBJ2-7,TRBV5-4,NA,TGTGCCAGCAGCTTGGGCGGCAGACGAACCCCCTACGAGCAGTACTTC,CASSLGGRRTPYEQYF
NA,TRBJ1-6,TRBV28,NA,TGTGCCAGCAGTTTTATGGACAGAGATAATTCACCCCTCCACTTT,CASSFMDRDNSPLHF
NA,TRBJ2-6,TRBV15,NA,TGTGCCACCAGCAGGGCGGGAAGGGCTGGGGCCAACGTCCTGACTTTC,CATSRAGRAGANVLTF
NA,TRBJ1-1,TRBV3-1/TRBV3-2,NA,TGTGCCAGCAGCCAGGCCGGGGGACCGAACACTGAAGCTTTCTTT,CASSQAGGPNTEAFF
NA,TRBJ2-3,TRBV5-1,NA,TGCGCCAGCAGCTTTAGCGTGAGCACAGATACGCAGTATTTT,CASSFSVSTDTQYF
NA,TRBJ1-3,TRBV9,TRBD1,TGTGCCAGCAGCGTAGGAGGGGGCACTGGAAACACCATATATTTT,CASSVGGGTGNTIYF
NA,TRBJ2-1,TRBV5-1,NA,TGCGCCAGCAAACTGAGCGATCTCTCCTACAATGAGCAGTTCTTC,CASKLSDLSYNEQFF
NA,TRBJ1-2,TRBV28,TRBD1,TGTGCCAGCAGTCTCCTGGGACAGAACTATGGCTACACCTTC,CASSLLGQNYGYTF
NA,TRBJ2-1,TRBV10-2,NA,TGCGCCAGCAGCACCATGTGGGAGACCGGCAATGAGCAGTTCTTC,CASSTMWETGNEQFF
NA,TRBJ2-7,TRBV19,NA,TGTGCCAGTAGTATTTTTGCAGGGCCCTCTTACGAGCAGTACTTC,CASSIFAGPSYEQYF
NA,TRBJ2-1,TRBV2,TRBD2,TGTGCCAGCAAAGTTCTTAGCGGGAGGGCCAATGAGCAGTTCTTC,CASKVLSGRANEQFF
NA,TRBJ1-2,TRBV21-1,NA,TGTGCCAGCAGCCCCCCTGTACACGGCTACACCTTC,CASSPPVHGYTF
NA,TRBJ1-2,TRBV27,NA,TGTGCCAGCAGTTCCTCGGGACACGTTAACTATGGCTACACCTTC,CASSSSGHVNYGYTF
NA,TRBJ1-1,TRBV6-6,TRBD1,TGTGCCAGCAGTTACCCGGACAGGGAGGCTTTCTTT,CASSYPDREAFF
few,TRBJ1-5,TRBV6-6,NA,TGTGCCAGCAGTTTAGATCAGCCCCAGCATTTT,CASSLDQPQHF
NA,TRBJ1-1,TRBV19,TRBD1,TGTGCCAGTAGTATGGGGACAGGGCCTTGGAACACTGAAGCTTTCTTT,CASSMGTGPWNTEAFF
NA,TRBJ1-2,TRBV6-5,TRBD1,TGTGCCAGCAGTTTAACAGGGGTCTATGGCTACACCTTC,CASSLTGVYGYTF
NA,TRBJ1-3,TRBV10-2,TRBD1,TGCGCCAGCAGTGGATCAGGGGGCGTACCGTCCGGAAACACCATATATTTT,CASSGSGGVPSGNTIYF
NA,TRBJ1-5,TRBV19,NA,TGTGCCAGTAGGAGCCGGGACTTACCTTATAGCAATCAGCCCCAGCATTTT,CASRSRDLPYSNQPQHF
NA,TRBJ2-2,TRBV7-7,TRBD2,TGTGCTAGCAGCCAATCCGGGACTAGTTACCCCGGGGAGCTGTTTTTT,CASSQSGTSYPGELFF
NA,TRBJ2-1,TRBV7-9,TRBD2,TGTGCCAGCAGCTTTGAGGGCGGGGGGGCCTCCTACAATGAGCAGTTCTTC,CASSFEGGGASYNEQFF
NA,TRBJ1-2,TRBV7-2,NA,TGTGCCAGCAGCTTAAATTTACGGGGGGCTTTTTATGGCTACACCTTC,CASSLNLRGAFYGYTF
NA,TRBJ2-5,TRBV29-1,TRBD1,TGCAGCGTCATGACAGGGACAGAGACCCAGTACTTC,CSVMTGTETQYF
NA,TRBJ2-2,TRBV3-1/TRBV3-2,TRBD2,TGTGCCAGCAGCCGGACTAGCCGGCCCGGGGAGCTGTTTTTT,CASSRTSRPGELFF
NA,TRBJ1-6,TRBV7-2,TRBD1,TGTGCCAGCAGCTTAGGGACAGGGATAGATTCACCCCTCCACTTT,CASSLGTGIDSPLHF
NA,TRBJ2-6,TRBV6-6,TRBD1,TGTGCCAGCAGGCGATGGGACAGGTTTTCCTCTGGGGCCAACGTCCTGACTTTC,CASRRWDRFSSGANVLTF
NA,TRBJ1-2,TRBV15,NA,TGTGCCACCAGCAGAGGAGGAAATGGCTACACCTTC,CATSRGGNGYTF
NA,TRBJ2-5,TRBV19,NA,TGTGCCAGTAGTGAGGCCCCCGGGACCCAGTACTTC,CASSEAPGTQYF
NA,TRBJ2-7,TRBV28,TRBD2,TGTGCCAGCCACCCGGGAGGTAGGGGTTACGAGCAGTACTTC,CASHPGGRGYEQYF
NA,TRBJ1-2,TRBV5-6,NA,TGTGCCAGCAGCTCAGGGCAGGGGTACTATGGCTACACCTTC,CASSSGQGYYGYTF
NA,TRBJ1-5,TRBV25-1,NA,TGTGCCAGCAGTGACAGGGGAAACCAGCCCCAGCATTTT,CASSDRGNQPQHF